This TCR beta chain was found in a study of T-cell reconstitution after alpha-beta-depleted transplantation in children. Broader study findings: Certain patients had high TCRbeta diversity at day 60, and it came from recipient T cells and thymic progenitors that survived. Fresh T-cell production supplied most of the T-cell counts and diversity seen one year after transplant.

This clonotype has at least ten counts. The antigen is undetermined. Germline CDR1 is SGHRS and CDR2 is YFSETQ. CDR3 size: 15 residues. The J segment lost 6 bases and the V segment lost 3 bases, leaving 5 bases of the junction unmatched. Construction of the TCRbeta library involved unique molecular identifiers. TCRdb reprocessed the PCR reads via MiXCR and lists one record per CDR3 protein. The data contain over 100,000 distinct CDR3 sequences, 4.5% to 7.5% of them singletons. The sequences come from PBMCs, mostly from graft donor cells, collected 60 days after TCRalphabeta/CD19-depleted stem cell transplant. The clonotype comes from a female patient between 2 and 15 years old who had a stem cell transplant for Fanconi anemia, so the T cells may come from the graft donor. The V and J genes are TRBV5-1 and TRBJ2-3, with 12 bases fitting TRBD2. CDR3 coding DNA: TGCGCCAGCAGCTACGGACTAGCGGGATATGATACGCAGTATTTT. Translation: CASSYGLAGYDTQYF.